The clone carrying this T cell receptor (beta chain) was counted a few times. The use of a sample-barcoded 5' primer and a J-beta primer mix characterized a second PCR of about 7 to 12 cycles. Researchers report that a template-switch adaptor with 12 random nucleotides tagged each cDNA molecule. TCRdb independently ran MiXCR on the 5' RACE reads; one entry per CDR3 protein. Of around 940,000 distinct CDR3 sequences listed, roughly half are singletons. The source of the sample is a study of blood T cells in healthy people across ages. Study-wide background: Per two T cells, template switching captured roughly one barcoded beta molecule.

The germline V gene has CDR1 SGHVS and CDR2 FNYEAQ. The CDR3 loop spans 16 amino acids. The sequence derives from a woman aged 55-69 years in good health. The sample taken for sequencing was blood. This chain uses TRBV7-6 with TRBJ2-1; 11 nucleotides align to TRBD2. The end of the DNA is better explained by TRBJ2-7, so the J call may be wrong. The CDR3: CASSLVGVAGGNEQYF. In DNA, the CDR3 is TGTGCCAGCAGCTTAGTCGGAGTAGCGGGAGGGAATGAGCAGTACTTC.